This TCR beta chain was captured in a study of cytomegalovirus exposure and HLA in healthy donors. Background on the study: The 120 validation repertoires matched the approximately 700 first-cohort repertoires in platform, a later analysis reported. Findings and limits, study-wide: More than 150 TCR beta chains were listed as cytomegalovirus-associated. One later analysis, an examination of the 100 to 150 validation repertoires, found that first-cohort TCR clusters tended to co-occur in them.

Germline V CDR1 and CDR2: SGHVS, FQNEAQ. This CDR3 has 16 amino acids. V shed 0 bases and J shed 0 bases, with 12 bases lying between them. Using immunoSEQ multiplex PCR, the repertoire was profiled, and TCRdb retains in-frame clones only, with some absent. Here the sample spans 150,000 to 200,000 clones, about 90% being singletons. While the first cohort had 700 or so subjects, the donors belonged to the separate validation cohort of about 110 subjects. With respect to this clone: Antigen unknown.

The sequence was collected from a woman between 18 and 29 years old in good health and CMV-seropositive. Input material: PBMCs. The chain is built from TRBV7-8 and TRBJ2-7; possible D gene TRBD2, 7 bases. In DNA form, the CDR3 reads TGTGCCAGCAGCTTAGCCGGGGGGCAGAACTCCTACGAGCAGTACTTC. Its protein is CASSLAGGQNSYEQYF.